The rows below give T cell receptor beta chains drawn from one sample of a study of naive and memory T cell subsets. TCRdb itself ran the UMI-ligation and nested PCR reads through MiXCR, one entry per CDR3 protein. The sample has 130,000 to 150,000 distinct CDR3 sequences; 17% are singletons. The sequencing sample was made of naive CD4+ T cells from blood. These receptors were taken from a human donor in good health. CDR3s include the opening cysteine and the closing phenylalanine or tryptophan. A D gene is named only where the DNA matches it firmly. Size is stated for part of the rows, as once, few or many counts, or as a class when the clone is expanded.

V gene,clone size,D gene,J gene,CDR3 protein,CDR3 DNA
TRBV3-1,-,TRBD2,TRBJ2-1,CASRALAGGPNEQFF,TGTGCCAGCAGGGCCCTAGCGGGAGGGCCCAATGAGCAGTTCTTC
TRBV14,-,-,TRBJ1-1,CASSLLTGPSEAFF,TGTGCCAGCAGCCTCTTGACGGGACCAAGTGAAGCTTTCTTT
TRBV5-8,few,TRBD2,TRBJ2-1,CASSLAITSGSSNEQFF,TGTGCCAGCAGCTTGGCGATCACTAGCGGGAGCTCCAATGAGCAGTTCTTC
TRBV5-1,-,TRBD2,TRBJ2-1,CASSLVLGGSSYNEQFF,TGCGCCAGCAGCTTGGTTCTCGGCGGGAGCTCCTACAATGAGCAGTTCTTC
TRBV7-2,-,-,TRBJ1-4,CASSLMGDDEKLFF,TGTGCCAGCAGCCTAATGGGGGACGACGAAAAACTGTTTTTT
TRBV10-3,few,-,TRBJ2-1,CAISGGSYNEQFF,TGTGCCATCAGCGGAGGCTCCTACAATGAGCAGTTCTTC
TRBV10-3,-,-,TRBJ2-2,CAISGIGQPTGELFF,TGTGCCATCAGTGGAATAGGACAGCCGACCGGGGAGCTGTTTTTT
TRBV19,-,-,TRBJ2-7,CASSIEGTSLSYEQYF,TGTGCCAGTAGTATAGAAGGGACGTCATTAAGCTACGAGCAGTACTTC
TRBV5-1,-,-,TRBJ2-1,CASSLPYRANNEQFF,TGCGCCAGCAGCTTGCCCTATCGAGCGAACAATGAGCAGTTCTTC
TRBV28,few,-,TRBJ2-4,CASVRNVQNIQYF,TGTGCCAGCGTAAGGAATGTCCAAAACATTCAGTACTTC
TRBV4-2,-,-,TRBJ2-7,CASSQESAYEQYF,TGTGCCAGCAGCCAAGAATCAGCCTACGAGCAGTACTTC
TRBV19,many,-,TRBJ2-5,CASSSGFETQYF,TGTGCCAGTAGTTCGGGTTTTGAGACCCAGTACTTC
TRBV28,-,-,TRBJ1-1,CASSLLTGGPEAFF,TGTGCCAGCAGTTTATTGACCGGAGGCCCTGAAGCTTTCTTT
TRBV29-1,-,TRBD2,TRBJ2-3,CSVPTAGVTDTQYF,TGCAGCGTTCCTACCGCGGGAGTGACAGATACGCAGTATTTT
TRBV4-1,-,TRBD1,TRBJ2-1,CASSQRDRVYNEQFF,TGCGCCAGCAGCCAACGGGACAGGGTTTATAATGAGCAGTTCTTC
TRBV6-1,few,TRBD1,TRBJ2-7,CASSSGQFSSYEQYF,TGTGCCAGCAGCTCGGGACAGTTCTCTTCCTACGAGCAGTACTTC
TRBV11-2,-,TRBD2,TRBJ2-1,CASSLRTSAYNEQFF,TGTGCCAGCAGCTTGAGGACTAGCGCCTACAATGAGCAGTTCTTC
TRBV29-1,few,-,TRBJ1-1,CSVEEGGGDTEAFF,TGCAGCGTTGAAGAAGGCGGGGGGGACACTGAAGCTTTCTTT
TRBV20-1,few,TRBD1,TRBJ2-7,CSARRDRGEQYF,TGCAGTGCTAGGAGGGACAGGGGGGAGCAGTACTTC
TRBV5-4,-,TRBD2,TRBJ2-1,CASLLAGSSYNEQFF,TGTGCCAGCTTGCTAGCGGGTAGCTCCTACAATGAGCAGTTCTTC
TRBV10-3,-,-,TRBJ2-7,CAISESKGVGTFEQYF,TGTGCCATCAGTGAGTCTAAAGGAGTAGGGACTTTCGAGCAGTACTTC
TRBV6-5,few,-,TRBJ2-7,CASSYRADYEQYF,TGTGCCAGCAGTTACAGGGCAGACTACGAGCAGTACTTC
TRBV7-2,few,-,TRBJ1-2,CASSFTSGDYGYTF,TGTGCCAGCAGCTTTACCTCCGGCGACTATGGCTACACCTTC
TRBV28,-,TRBD1,TRBJ1-1,CASSTGQGKGTEAFF,TGTGCCAGCAGTACTGGACAGGGAAAGGGGACTGAAGCTTTCTTT
TRBV7-9,-,TRBD1,TRBJ2-6,CASRRDRAGGSGANVLTF,TGTGCCAGCAGGCGGGACAGGGCCGGCGGCTCTGGGGCCAACGTCCTGACTTTC
TRBV4-2,-,-,TRBJ2-3,CASSQEERYSDTQYF,TGTGCCAGCAGCCAAGAGGAGAGGTATTCAGATACGCAGTATTTT
TRBV6-2/TRBV6-3,-,-,TRBJ1-5,CASRPQGFNQPQHF,TGTGCCAGCAGACCTCAGGGGTTCAATCAGCCCCAGCATTTT
TRBV20-1,-,-,TRBJ2-7,CSARVRSVHYEQYF,TGCAGTGCTAGAGTCCGGAGCGTCCACTACGAGCAGTACTTC
TRBV24-1,-,-,TRBJ1-1,CATSDLQIMNTEAFF,TGTGCCACCAGTGATTTGCAGATAATGAACACTGAAGCTTTCTTT
TRBV6-5,few,TRBD1,TRBJ2-3,CASRQGRQADTQYF,TGTGCCAGCAGACAGGGGCGCCAAGCGGATACGCAGTATTTT
TRBV15,-,-,TRBJ2-7,CATSSQRTTSYEQYF,TGTGCCACCAGCAGCCAGCGGACCACCTCCTACGAGCAGTACTTC
TRBV12-3/TRBV12-4,-,TRBD1,TRBJ2-7,CASGRRTGPYEQYF,TGTGCCAGCGGGAGGCGGACAGGGCCGTACGAGCAGTACTTC
TRBV20-1,-,-,TRBJ2-3,CSAPEGSTDTQYF,TGCAGTGCTCCCGAGGGGAGCACAGATACGCAGTATTTT
TRBV18,few,TRBD1,TRBJ2-5,CASSPDRGFSETQYF,TGTGCCAGCTCACCGGACAGGGGATTTTCAGAGACCCAGTACTTC
TRBV10-3,few,TRBD2,TRBJ2-1,CAIRTSGRNEQFF,TGTGCCATCAGGACTAGCGGGAGGAATGAGCAGTTCTTC
TRBV7-2,few,-,TRBJ1-2,CASSLALVRGGYTF,TGTGCCAGCAGCTTAGCACTTGTCAGGGGTGGCTACACCTTC